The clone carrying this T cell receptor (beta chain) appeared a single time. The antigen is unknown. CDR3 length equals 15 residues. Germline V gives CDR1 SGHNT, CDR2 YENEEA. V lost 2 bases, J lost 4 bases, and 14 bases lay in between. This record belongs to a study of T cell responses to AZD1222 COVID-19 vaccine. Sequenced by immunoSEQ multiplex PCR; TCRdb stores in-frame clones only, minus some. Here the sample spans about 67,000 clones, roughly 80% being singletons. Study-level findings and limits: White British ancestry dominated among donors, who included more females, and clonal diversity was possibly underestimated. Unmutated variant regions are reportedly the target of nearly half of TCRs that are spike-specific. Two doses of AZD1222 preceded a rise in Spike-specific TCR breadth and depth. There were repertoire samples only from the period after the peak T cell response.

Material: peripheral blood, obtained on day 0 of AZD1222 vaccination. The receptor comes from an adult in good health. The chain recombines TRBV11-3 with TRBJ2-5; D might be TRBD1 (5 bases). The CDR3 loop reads CASSLTGLYGETQYF. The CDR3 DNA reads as TGTGCCAGCAGCTTAACAGGATTGTACGGAGAGACCCAGTACTTC.